The clone carrying this T cell receptor beta chain was observed many times. Its antigen is currently unknown. The CDR3 totals 16 residues. V lost 0 bases, J lost 6 bases, and 15 bases lay in between. Germline V CDR1 and CDR2: SGHTA, FQGNSA. These data originate in a study of T cell repertoires in cytomegalovirus infection. Looking at the study overall: Public TCR beta signature analysis indicated the presence of both CMV infection and matching HLA type. Points from the study as a whole: Summed frequency of public TCR beta families distinguished CMV carriers with the relevant HLA. The ex vivo response was dominated by HLA-C-restricted CMV-specific TCR beta clonotypes.

TCRdb re-called the reads through MiXCR, storing one row per CDR3 protein. This sample has 200,000 to 300,000 distinct CDR3 sequences, with less than 9.5% found just once. The sample taken for sequencing was PBMCs. The V and J genes are TRBV7-2 and TRBJ1-5, with D tentatively TRBD1 (5 bases). The receptor's source is a human donor in good health (CMV status not recorded). Some clones in this sample may be carry-over from other donors' samples. The CDR3, as DNA: TGTGCCAGCAGCTTAGCGAGTGGGGGGGGGATTCAGCCCCAGCATTTT. It translates to CASSLASGGGIQPQHF.